Shown below are 23 T cell receptor beta chains from a single sample sequenced in a study of blood T cell repertoires in COVID-19. The method was immunoSEQ multiplex PCR; TCRdb's version includes in-frame clones alone and lacks a portion of them. Of around 190,000 clones listed, 65% to 90% are singletons. Sequencing used peripheral blood. These receptors were obtained from a human donor in a cohort sampled during active COVID-19.

J is TRBJ2-2 and V is TRBV5-1, with 8 bases fitting TRBD1. The junction had 1 base not matched to a gene; V was cut back by 1 base and J by 2 bases. The germline V gene has CDR1 SGHRS and CDR2 YFSETQ. The CDR3 has 15 residues. CDR3 sequence reads: CASSLTGGNTGELFF. CDR3 sequence (DNA): TGCGCCAGCAGCTTGACAGGGGGTAACACCGGGGAGCTGTTTTTT.

The rearrangement joins TRBV3-1 (or the pseudogene TRBV3-2) to TRBJ1-1, with TRBD1 matching 8 bases. V dropped 3 bases and J dropped 1; count of bases not matched to a gene: 7. The CDR3 contains 16 residues. Germline V gene data show CDR1 as LGHDT and CDR2 as YNNKEL (reference sequence). CDR3 sequence reads: CASSHSIGTGNTEAFF. CDR3 coding DNA: TGTGCCAGCAGCCACAGTATCGGGACAGGGAACACTGAAGCTTTCTTT.

The V gene is TRBV7-9, the J gene TRBJ1-2; TRBD1 agrees at 9 bases. Germline V gene data show CDR1 as SEHNR and CDR2 as FQNEAQ (reference sequence). Unmatched junction bases numbered 1, after V lost 5 bases and J lost 0 bases. CDR3 length: 14 amino acids. Here the CDR3 reads CASSRDRANYGYTF. The DNA of the CDR3 is TGTGCCAGCAGCCGGGACAGGGCTAACTATGGCTACACCTTC.

This clone showed up just once. The rearrangement links TRBV7-8 to TRBJ2-2, with 15 bases fitting TRBD2. V was clipped by 4 bases and J by 3 bases; unmatched bases: 6. Germline CDR1 SGHVS, CDR2 FQNEAQ. This CDR3 is built from 18 residues. CDR3 sequence reads: CASSSGLAGGQDTGELFF. CDR3 nucleotides: TGTGCCAGCAGCTCGGGACTAGCGGGGGGCCAGGACACCGGGGAGCTGTTTTTT.

The chain combines TRBV2 with TRBJ1-2, with D possibly TRBD1 on 5 matching bases. V was pared by 0 bases and J by 7 bases, with 15 bases between. CDR1 and CDR2 (germline): SNHLY, FYNNEI. This CDR3 has 15 residues. The CDR3 spells CASSEARQGKGGYTF. CDR3 sequence (DNA): TGTGCCAGCAGTGAAGCTAGGCAGGGAAAGGGTGGCTACACCTTC.

The chain employs TRBV3-1 (or the pseudogene TRBV3-2) and TRBJ2-3, with 15 bases matching TRBD2. CDR3 length: 17 residues. Losses at the gene ends were 4 bases for V and 3 bases for J; bases not matched to a gene: 5. Germline-derived CDR1 and CDR2 are LGHDT and YNNKEL (reference sequence). Here the CDR3 reads CASSRSGLAGGTDTQYF. The CDR3 DNA reads TGTGCCAGCAGCCGCTCGGGACTAGCGGGGGGAACAGATACGCAGTATTTT.

The chain carries TRBV9 and TRBJ1-2, with D possibly being TRBD1 (5 bases). Germline V gives CDR1 SGDLS, CDR2 YYNGEE. Trimming shortened V by 8 bases and J by 4 bases, and 18 bases separated the two germline ends. The CDR3 runs to 14 residues. The CDR3 loop reads CASRRGSLGYGYTF. The CDR3 bases are TGTGCCAGTCGTAGGGGCAGTCTCGGCTATGGCTACACCTTC.

The gene calls are TRBV15 and TRBJ2-7, with 11 bases fitting TRBD2. This CDR3 is built from 16 residues. Germline CDR1 reads LNHNV; CDR2 reads YYDKDF (reference sequence). Unmatched junction bases numbered 7, after V lost 0 bases and J lost 6 bases. CDR3 nucleotide sequence: TGTGCCACCAGCAGAGAATTAGCGGGAGGGCGGGGCGAGCAGTACTTC. It yields the protein CATSRELAGGRGEQYF.

This clone is a singleton in its sample. The V and J genes are TRBV19 and TRBJ1-1; D might be TRBD1 (5 bases). This CDR3 has 16 residues. Trimming shortened V by 7 bases and J by 0 bases, and 18 bases separated the two germline ends. Germline V gene sequence: CDR1 LNHDA, CDR2 SQIVND (reference sequence). Written as DNA, the CDR3 is TGTGCCAGTATGTCTCAAGACTGGGGCATGAACACTGAAGCTTTCTTT. It translates to CASMSQDWGMNTEAFF.

This clone was seen a single time. The chain combines TRBV7-2 with TRBJ2-5; weak D call: TRBD2 (5 bases). The CDR3 is 13 residues long. Germline V gene data show CDR1 as SGHTA and CDR2 as FQGNSA. The V end was cut by 2 bases, the J end by 7 bases, with 11 bases between. This CDR3 is CASSLLGEGTQYF. The CDR3 DNA sequence: TGTGCCAGCAGCTTATTGGGAGAGGGGACCCAGTACTTC.

Concerning this clone: Mismatch with germline at one junction end may stem from a read error. CDR3 region: CASSLVGNYLHF. The CDR3 DNA reads as TGTGCCAGCAGCTTAGTCGGCAACTACCTCCATTTT. The V and J genes are TRBV7-9 and TRBJ1-1; D unclear. There are 12 residues in the CDR3. CDR1 is SEHNR, CDR2 FQNEAQ, per germline (reference sequence).

The chain couples TRBV4-2 to TRBJ2-7, with 9 bases that match TRBD1. V was clipped by 2 bases and J by 1 base; unmatched bases: 6. This CDR3 is built from 16 residues. CDR1 is LGHNA and CDR2 is YNFKEQ in the germline V gene. The CDR3 coding sequence is TGTGCCAGCAGCCAAACCGGGACAGGGAGGTCCTACGAGCAGTACTTC. This codes for CASSQTGTGRSYEQYF.

There are a few counts of this clone. The chain is built from TRBV7-9 and TRBJ1-2, with unresolved D. Per the germline V gene, CDR1 is SEHNR and CDR2 is FQNEAQ (reference sequence). V was cut by 5 bases and J by 4 bases, with 8 bases left in between. The CDR3 consists of 12 residues. CDR3 sequence reads: CASSNSFYGYTF. CDR3 in DNA: TGTGCCAGCAGCAACAGTTTCTATGGCTACACCTTC.

The chain links TRBV7-3 to TRBJ2-1; 10 bases align to TRBD1. V lost 5 bases and J lost 10; bases outside the gene matches: 11. Per germline, CDR1 SGHTA and CDR2 FQGTGA. This CDR3 has 15 residues. Here the CDR3 reads CASSTPRQGASEQFF. CDR3 coding DNA: TGTGCCAGCAGCACCCCTCGACAGGGGGCTTCCGAGCAGTTCTTC.

The chain is built from TRBV7-2 and TRBJ2-7; D call uncertain. The V gene lost 5 bases and the J gene lost 5 bases, with 19 bases spanning the gap. Germline CDR1 is SGHTA and CDR2 is FQGNSA. This CDR3 is built from 15 residues. The CDR3 DNA sequence: TGTGCCAGCAGCCCCTCATTACGGGTTCCCCACGAGCAGTACTTC. It is translated as CASSPSLRVPHEQYF.

The genes are TRBV7-8 and TRBJ2-5, with 7 bases that match TRBD2. V shed 1 base, J shed 2 bases, and the junction held 1 base outside the gene matches. CDR1 SGHVS and CDR2 FQNEAQ come from the germline V gene. The CDR3 is made up of 14 amino acids. The chain's CDR3 is CASSLVGGQETQYF. CDR3 nucleotide sequence: TGTGCCAGCAGCTTAGTGGGGGGGCAAGAGACCCAGTACTTC. Based on the CDR3 plus reference TRBV7-8 and TRBJ2-5, the full variable domain is GAGVSQSPRYKVAKRGQDVALRCDPISGHVSLFWYQQALGQGPEFLTYFQNEAQLDKSGLPSDRFFAERPEGSVSTLKIQRTQQEDSAVYLCASSLVGGQETQYFGPGTRLLVL.

In its sample, this clone was seen once. For the CDR3, the DNA is TGTGCCACCAGTGATAAGACAGGGGTCGAGCAGTACTTC. Translating it yields CATSDKTGVEQYF. The rearrangement uses TRBV24-1 and TRBJ2-7, with TRBD1 identical over 8 bases. Losses at the gene ends were 3 bases for V and 6 bases for J; bases not matched to a gene: 3. In germline, CDR1 is KGHDR, CDR2 SFDVKD. The CDR3 is made up of 13 amino acids.

This chain connects TRBV24-1 to TRBJ2-3; tentatively, D is TRBD2 (5 bases). Germline CDR1 and CDR2: KGHDR and SFDVKD. The CDR3 sequence is 16 residues long. The V end was cut by 1 base, the J end by 2 bases, with 12 bases between. The CDR3 DNA is TGTGCCACCAGTGATTTCACCGGGGATAACACAGATACGCAGTATTTT. Translated, it gives CATSDFTGDNTDTQYF.

This clone was found a few times. The chain links TRBV7-6 to TRBJ1-6; D not resolved. This CDR3 contains 15 residues. Germline V CDR1 and CDR2: SGHVS, FNYEAQ. Trimming cost V 1 base and J 7 bases, with 11 bases left between them. In nucleotides, the CDR3 is TGTGCCAGCAGCTTAGGAGAGGCAGACAATTCACCCCTCCACTTT. Protein product: CASSLGEADNSPLHF. The full variable domain, in which reference TRBV7-6 and TRBJ1-6 provide the parts outside the CDR3, is GAGVSQSPRYKVTKRGQDVALRCDPISGHVSLYWYRQALGQGPEFLTYFNYEAQQDKSGLPNDRFSAERPEGSISTLTIQRTEQRDSAMYRCASSLGEADNSPLHFGNGTRLTVT.

This clone was counted a few times. J is TRBJ2-7 and V is TRBV5-1; 9 bases align to TRBD2. Germline V gene lookup returns CDR1 SGHRS and CDR2 YFSETQ. Unmatched junction bases numbered 15, after V lost 4 bases and J lost 7 bases. This CDR3 contains 16 residues. CDR3 sequence (DNA): TGCGCCAGCAGCCCCACGTTGGCTAGCGGGGCTGGGGAGCAGTACTTC. Its translation: CASSPTLASGAGEQYF. Filled out from reference TRBV5-1 and TRBJ2-7, the complete variable domain reads KAGVTQTPRYLIKTRGQQVTLSCSPISGHRSVSWYQQTPGQGLQFLFEYFSETQRNKGNFPGRFSGRQFSNSRSEMNVSTLELGDSALYLCASSPTLASGAGEQYFGPGTRLTVT.

This chain connects TRBV28 to TRBJ2-1, with TRBD2 identical over 13 bases. The germline gives CDR1 MDHEN, CDR2 SYDVKM. The CDR3 extends over 15 amino acids. The V gene end was trimmed by 7 bases and the J gene end by 5 bases; junction bases not matched to a gene: 5. DNA of the CDR3: TGTGCCAGCATCCCGGGACTAGCGGGAAACAATGAGCAGTTCTTC. Translated: CASIPGLAGNNEQFF.

The J gene is TRBJ2-7, the V gene TRBV5-6, with TRBD2 matching over 10 bases. The ends lost 2 bases at V and 4 bases at J; junction bases unmatched: 6. This CDR3 region has 15 residues. Germline lookup yields CDR1 SGHDT and CDR2 YYEEEE. The CDR3 protein is CASSLGPSGGYEQYF. Here the CDR3 DNA reads TGTGCCAGCAGCTTAGGGCCTAGCGGGGGTTACGAGCAGTACTTC.

The gene calls are TRBV24-1 and TRBJ2-2; 8 nucleotides agree with TRBD1. Germline-derived CDR1 and CDR2 are KGHDR and SFDVKD. This CDR3 comprises 14 residues. V dropped 4 bases and J dropped 4; count of bases not matched to a gene: 1. For the CDR3, the DNA is TGTGCCACCAGTGAGACAGGGGTCACCGGGGAGCTGTTTTTT. Its translation: CATSETGVTGELFF.